This is a list of T cell receptor beta chains from one sample in a study of OX40 agonist ivuxolimab in advanced cancers. Here immunoSEQ multiplex PCR was the method, and the copy in TCRdb shows in-frame clones only, minus some. Here the sample spans over 60,000 clones, around 82% being singletons. The sample consisted of CD4+ or CD8+ T cells sorted from blood, taken in a trial of the OX40 agonist ivuxolimab. Source of these receptors: an adult with an advanced solid tumor such as melanoma, head and neck, liver or kidney cancer. The CDR3 runs from the conserved cysteine through the conserved F or W. Each record gives: J gene, clone size, V gene, D gene, CDR3 protein, CDR3 DNA. The D gene is left open where the match is weak. For some rows the clone size is stated as once, few or many, or as a class when expanded; others skip it.

TRBJ2-1 | NA | TRBV7-2 | TRBD2 | CASRSLLGGLYNEQFF | TGTGCCAGCAGATCTCTCCTCGGGGGGTTGTACAATGAGCAGTTCTTC
TRBJ1-3 | NA | TRBV7-8 | NA | CASSLRDISLSGNTIYF | TGTGCCAGCAGCCTGAGGGACATTTCGCTTAGTGGAAACACCATATATTTT
TRBJ2-5 | NA | TRBV15 | NA | CATSRATGLGETQYF | TGTGCCACCAGCAGAGCCACAGGGTTGGGGGAGACCCAGTACTTC
TRBJ2-1 | NA | TRBV30 | NA | CAWTGVYNEQFF | TGTGCCTGGACAGGCGTATACAATGAGCAGTTCTTC
TRBJ1-2 | NA | TRBV6-1 | NA | CASSEGPGDRNYGYTF | TGTGCCAGCAGTGAAGGACCCGGGGATCGGAACTATGGCTACACCTTC
TRBJ1-2 | NA | TRBV6-5 | NA | CASSYSDWGESGYTF | TGTGCCAGCAGTTACTCTGATTGGGGGGAGAGTGGCTACACCTTC
TRBJ1-5 | NA | TRBV6-5 | TRBD1 | CASRPDRVGNQPQHF | TGTGCCAGCAGGCCGGACAGGGTAGGCAATCAGCCCCAGCATTTT
TRBJ2-7 | once | TRBV6-5 | TRBD2 | CASSATSGVYYEQYF | TGTGCCAGCAGCGCCACTAGCGGAGTCTACTACGAGCAGTACTTC
TRBJ2-7 | few | TRBV4-3 | TRBD2 | CASSLGASGSFDEQYF | TGCGCCAGCAGCCTAGGGGCTAGCGGGAGTTTCGACGAGCAGTACTTC
TRBJ1-5 | NA | TRBV18 | NA | CASSPSQVKDHSQPQHF | TGTGCCAGCTCACCGAGCCAGGTTAAGGACCATAGTCAGCCCCAGCATTTT